These T cell receptor beta chains were read from a single sample in a study of T cell responses to AZD1222 COVID-19 vaccine. The protocol was immunoSEQ multiplex PCR, while the TCRdb copy is restricted to in-frame clones and leaves out a portion. The repertoire includes approximately 110,000 clones, more than 70% of them detected once, and 4% to 5.5% sits in the top ten. The sample was peripheral blood, taken on day 0 of AZD1222 vaccination. These receptors came from an adult in good health. CDR3s include the opening cysteine and the closing phenylalanine or tryptophan. The D gene is left open where the match is weak. A row's size may be missing; if present it is once, few, many or a size class.

d_call: TRBD1
v_call: TRBV5-1
clone_size: once
j_call: TRBJ2-5
cdr3_nt: TGCGCCAGCAAGTCCCTTAGGGGGCCACAAGAGACCCAGTACTTC
cdr3_aa: CASKSLRGPQETQYF

d_call: -
v_call: TRBV4-1
clone_size: -
j_call: TRBJ1-2
cdr3_nt: TGCGCCAGCAGCCCCAAGATGGAGAACTATGGCTACACCTTC
cdr3_aa: CASSPKMENYGYTF

d_call: TRBD2
v_call: TRBV19
clone_size: -
j_call: TRBJ2-7
cdr3_nt: TGTGCCAGTAGTATTAGCGGGGGGATCTCCGAGCAGTACTTC
cdr3_aa: CASSISGGISEQYF

d_call: TRBD1
v_call: TRBV6-5
clone_size: -
j_call: TRBJ2-7
cdr3_nt: TGTGCCAGCCGAACCGGGACAGGGTCCTACGAGCAGTACTTC
cdr3_aa: CASRTGTGSYEQYF

d_call: -
v_call: TRBV4-1
clone_size: once
j_call: TRBJ1-3
cdr3_nt: TGCGCCAGCAGCCAGGGTACCCCCCCGGGATACTCTGGAAACACCATATATTTT
cdr3_aa: CASSQGTPPGYSGNTIYF

d_call: -
v_call: TRBV14
clone_size: -
j_call: TRBJ2-7
cdr3_nt: TGTGCCAGCAGGCCGACAGGCCAGACCTACGAGCAGTACTTC
cdr3_aa: CASRPTGQTYEQYF

d_call: -
v_call: TRBV5-6
clone_size: -
j_call: TRBJ1-5
cdr3_nt: TGTGCCAGCAGCTTTTGGTCCCCGGCTGGGCCCGGCAATCAGCCCCAGCATTTT
cdr3_aa: CASSFWSPAGPGNQPQHF

d_call: -
v_call: TRBV7-9
clone_size: few
j_call: TRBJ1-2
cdr3_nt: TGTGCCAGCAGCAGTCTCACAGAGAACTATGGCTACACCTTC
cdr3_aa: CASSSLTENYGYTF

d_call: -
v_call: TRBV6-2/TRBV6-3
clone_size: -
j_call: TRBJ1-1
cdr3_nt: TGTGCCAGCAGTTACTCGCTCGCGGGGGATCGCACTGAAGCTTTCTTT
cdr3_aa: CASSYSLAGDRTEAFF

d_call: TRBD1
v_call: TRBV11-2
clone_size: -
j_call: TRBJ1-1
cdr3_nt: TGTGCCAGCAGCTTAGCGGGACAGCTCATGAACACTGAAGCTTTCTTT
cdr3_aa: CASSLAGQLMNTEAFF

d_call: -
v_call: TRBV13
clone_size: -
j_call: TRBJ1-1
cdr3_nt: TGTGCCAGCAGCCAACTGATGGGGAACACTGAAGCTTTCTTT
cdr3_aa: CASSQLMGNTEAFF

d_call: -
v_call: TRBV2
clone_size: -
j_call: TRBJ2-4
cdr3_nt: TGTGCCAGCAGCCCGATAAACATTCAGTACTTC
cdr3_aa: CASSPINIQYF

d_call: TRBD1
v_call: TRBV10-2
clone_size: -
j_call: TRBJ2-7
cdr3_nt: TGCGCCAGCAGTGTAGGGACAGGGGGTATCTACGAGCAGTACTTC
cdr3_aa: CASSVGTGGIYEQYF

d_call: -
v_call: TRBV19
clone_size: -
j_call: TRBJ1-3
cdr3_nt: TGTGCCAGTAGTATGGGATTTCTGAGGATCTCTGGAAACACCATATATTTT
cdr3_aa: CASSMGFLRISGNTIYF

d_call: -
v_call: TRBV20-1
clone_size: once
j_call: TRBJ2-5
cdr3_nt: TGCAGTGCTGAAACCCAAGAGACCCAGTACTTC
cdr3_aa: CSAETQETQYF

d_call: -
v_call: TRBV5-1
clone_size: once
j_call: TRBJ1-2
cdr3_nt: TGCGCCAGCAGCTTGGCAGGCCCCGGGGCTAACTATGGCTACACCTTC
cdr3_aa: CASSLAGPGANYGYTF

d_call: TRBD1
v_call: TRBV19
clone_size: once
j_call: TRBJ1-4
cdr3_nt: TGTGCCAGTAGTACAATTACAGGGGGCGTGGAGAATGAAAAACTGTTTTTT
cdr3_aa: CASSTITGGVENEKLFF

d_call: -
v_call: TRBV4-3
clone_size: few
j_call: TRBJ2-6
cdr3_nt: TGCGCCAGCAGCCAAGACGGACTCTCTGGGGCCAACGTCCTGACTTTC
cdr3_aa: CASSQDGLSGANVLTF

d_call: -
v_call: TRBV4-2
clone_size: -
j_call: TRBJ2-7
cdr3_nt: TGTGCCAGCAGCCAAGGGCGGGGGCACTCCTACGAGCAGTACTTC
cdr3_aa: CASSQGRGHSYEQYF

d_call: -
v_call: TRBV28
clone_size: -
j_call: TRBJ1-2
cdr3_nt: TGTGCCAGCAGCCCTCCTGGGGGCAACTATGGCTACACCTTC
cdr3_aa: CASSPPGGNYGYTF

d_call: -
v_call: TRBV5-1
clone_size: -
j_call: TRBJ1-3
cdr3_nt: TGCGCCAGCAGCCCCTCTGGGGGCTCTGGAAACACCATATATTTT
cdr3_aa: CASSPSGGSGNTIYF

d_call: -
v_call: TRBV14
clone_size: once
j_call: TRBJ1-6
cdr3_nt: TGTGCCAGCAGCCGCTGGGGGGGGGCTGACTCACCCCTCCACTTT
cdr3_aa: CASSRWGGADSPLHF

d_call: -
v_call: TRBV19
clone_size: -
j_call: TRBJ2-7
cdr3_nt: TGTGCCAGTAGTACCAACAGGGCGGGGGAGCAGTACTTC
cdr3_aa: CASSTNRAGEQYF

d_call: -
v_call: TRBV9
clone_size: -
j_call: TRBJ2-5
cdr3_nt: TGTGCCAGCAGCGAACCGGGCCAGGGGAGGGAGACCCAGTACTTC
cdr3_aa: CASSEPGQGRETQYF

d_call: -
v_call: TRBV24-1
clone_size: -
j_call: TRBJ1-4
cdr3_nt: TGTGCCACCAGTGATCCCCCGGCTGAAAAACTGTTTTTT
cdr3_aa: CATSDPPAEKLFF

d_call: TRBD1
v_call: TRBV7-8
clone_size: once
j_call: TRBJ1-4
cdr3_nt: TGTGCCAGCAGCGCCGCCGGGACAGGGGGCAGGGAAAAACTGTTTTTT
cdr3_aa: CASSAAGTGGREKLFF

d_call: -
v_call: TRBV7-9
clone_size: -
j_call: TRBJ2-5
cdr3_nt: TGTGCCAGCAGCCCCCAAGTTTTCCTAAATCAAGAGACCCAGTACTTC
cdr3_aa: CASSPQVFLNQETQYF

d_call: TRBD1
v_call: TRBV11-3
clone_size: once
j_call: TRBJ2-3
cdr3_nt: TGTGCCAGCAGCTCCGGGGACAGTTACACAGATACGCAGTATTTT
cdr3_aa: CASSSGDSYTDTQYF

d_call: -
v_call: TRBV14
clone_size: -
j_call: TRBJ1-1
cdr3_nt: TGTGCCAGCAGCCAAGTGGCCTCCCCCACCACTGAAGCTTTCTTT
cdr3_aa: CASSQVASPTTEAFF

d_call: -
v_call: TRBV19
clone_size: -
j_call: TRBJ2-7
cdr3_nt: TGTGCCAGCCGGGACACTTACTCCTACGAGCAGTACTTC
cdr3_aa: CASRDTYSYEQYF

d_call: -
v_call: TRBV6-1
clone_size: -
j_call: TRBJ1-2
cdr3_nt: TGTGCCAGCAGTGAAGGAGGCACTAACTATGGCTACACCTTC
cdr3_aa: CASSEGGTNYGYTF

d_call: -
v_call: TRBV4-3
clone_size: -
j_call: TRBJ1-4
cdr3_nt: TGCGCCAGCAGCCAATATACAGGGCCCGATGAAAAACTGTTTTTT
cdr3_aa: CASSQYTGPDEKLFF

d_call: TRBD2
v_call: TRBV5-1
clone_size: -
j_call: TRBJ2-1
cdr3_nt: TGCGCCAGCAGCGGCACGGGGGGCTCCTACAATGAGCAGTTCTTC
cdr3_aa: CASSGTGGSYNEQFF

d_call: -
v_call: TRBV5-6
clone_size: -
j_call: TRBJ1-1
cdr3_nt: TGTGCCAGCAGGGGAGAGGGGAGTTACACTGAAGCTTTCTTT
cdr3_aa: CASRGEGSYTEAFF

d_call: -
v_call: TRBV12-3/TRBV12-4
clone_size: -
j_call: TRBJ2-2
cdr3_nt: TGTGCCAGCACCAGGACGGTTGGGGGGGAGCTGTTTTTT
cdr3_aa: CASTRTVGGELFF

d_call: -
v_call: TRBV14
clone_size: -
j_call: TRBJ1-2
cdr3_nt: TGTGCCAGCAGCCCCTATAAGAAAACTAATGGCTACACCTTC
cdr3_aa: CASSPYKKTNGYTF